These 10 T cell receptor beta chains share one sample of origin, sequenced in a study of shared clonotypes between healthy human individuals (dated by TCRdb to 2018 to 2020). The receptor library was made with the immunoSEQ multiplex PCR assay. The table comes from immuneACCESS by way of TCRdb, which keeps in-frame sequences with V and J called. Part of the clones is missing from these tables; in studies checked, under half for an unresolved V gene and the rest for unknown reasons. Here the sample has 2.3 million or so clones; approximately 93% occur a single time. About 0.37% of the sample goes to the ten largest clones. What was sequenced was naive CD4+ T cells from PBMCs. The cell subset or site label corresponds to: CD45RA+ positively selected. These receptors were obtained from a man aged 18-30 years in good health. Some clones in this sample may be carry-over from other donors' samples.

As regards this clone: The same CDR3 arises from other DNA sequences in this sample as well. The CDR3 nucleotides are TGTGCCAGCAGCTTATCACCGTCCTACAATGAGCAGTTCTTC. This sequence encodes CASSLSPSYNEQFF. The chain links TRBV7-2 to TRBJ2-1; D unclear. The germline V and J ends were trimmed by 2 bases and 1 base, with 6 bases remaining between them. This CDR3 is built from 14 residues. The V gene's germline CDR1 is SGHTA and CDR2 FQGNSA.

Written as DNA, the CDR3 is TGCGCCAGCAGCTTGCAAGCTAGCGGGACCTACAATGAGCAGTTCTTC. Translating gives CASSLQASGTYNEQFF. The chain couples TRBV5-1 to TRBJ2-1; 9 bases line up with TRBD2. V shed 1 base and J 2 bases; nucleotides not matched to a gene: 4. The CDR3 is 16 amino acids. The germline V gene has CDR1 SGHRS and CDR2 YFSETQ.

The chain recombines TRBV19 with TRBJ1-1; 10 nucleotides match TRBD1. Per germline, CDR1 LNHDA and CDR2 SQIVND (reference sequence). CDR3 size: 17 residues. J was trimmed by 0 bases and V by 4 bases; bases with no gene match: 8. This CDR3 is CASSTPSGQGVNTEAFF. As DNA, the CDR3 is TGTGCCAGTAGTACCCCTTCCGGACAGGGGGTGAACACTGAAGCTTTCTTT.

The chain couples TRBV5-8 to TRBJ1-5; D is unclear. This CDR3 comprises 12 residues. V was pared by 9 bases and J by 0 bases, with 7 bases between. Germline V CDR1 and CDR2: SGHTS, YDEGEE. The CDR3 DNA is TGTGCCACGAGACGTAGCAATCAGCCCCAGCATTTT. Translated: CATRRSNQPQHF.

This chain joins TRBV7-9 and TRBJ2-2; 9 positions agree with TRBD1. The CDR3 is 15 residues long. From germline, CDR1 is SEHNR and CDR2 FQNEAQ (reference sequence). Trimming took 4 bases from V and 4 from J; bases not matched to a gene: 4. The CDR3 nucleotides read TGTGCCAGCAGCTGGGACAGGGTATTCACCGGGGAGCTGTTTTTT. This sequence encodes CASSWDRVFTGELFF. Supplemented by reference TRBV7-9 and TRBJ2-2, the full variable domain reads DTGVSQNPRHKITKRGQNVTFRCDPISEHNRLYWYRQTLGQGPEFLTYFQNEAQLEKSRLLSDRFSAERPKGSFSTLEIQRTEQGDSAMYLCASSWDRVFTGELFFGEGSRLTVL.

The chain joins TRBV7-2 to TRBJ2-1, with a weak D call TRBD2 (5 bases). Trimming left V 8 bases short and J 4 bases short, with 6 bases between. Looked up from germline, CDR1 is SGHTA and CDR2 is FQGNSA. CDR3 length: 11 amino acids. CDR3 in amino acids: CASRGYNEQFF. The CDR3 bases are TGTGCCAGCCGAGGGTACAATGAGCAGTTCTTC.

This chain connects TRBV7-9 to TRBJ2-5, with 12 nucleotides matching TRBD1. The junction had 5 bases not matched to a gene; V was cut back by 4 bases and J by 5 bases. This CDR3 comprises 15 residues. Germline CDR1 SEHNR, CDR2 FQNEAQ (reference sequence). CDR3 in amino acids: CASSSPGTGGETQYF. CDR3 DNA sequence: TGTGCCAGCAGCTCACCCGGGACAGGGGGCGAGACCCAGTACTTC.

This clone was detected once. The V and J genes are TRBV7-7 and TRBJ2-2, with TRBD2 matching over 13 bases. The CDR3 runs to 16 residues. The germline CDR1 and CDR2 sequences are SSHAT and FNYEAQ (reference sequence). Trimming cost V 2 bases and J 5 bases; bases outside gene matches: 2. CDR3 sequence reads: CASSLTSGRATGELFF. The CDR3 DNA follows: TGTGCCAGCAGCTTAACTAGCGGGAGGGCTACCGGGGAGCTGTTTTTT.

This clone has only one observation. Within the sample, other DNA sequences also encode this same CDR3. The chain carries TRBV10-3 and TRBJ1-2, with 10 bases fitting TRBD1. Trimming cost V 2 bases and J 8 bases; bases outside gene matches: 2. CDR1 is ENHRY and CDR2 is SYGVKD in the germline V gene. There are 13 residues in the CDR3. The CDR3 DNA is TGTGCCATCAGTGAGGGACAGGGGGACGGCTACACCTTC. Translated: CAISEGQGDGYTF.

The V and J genes are TRBV6-5 and TRBJ2-3, with D perhaps matching TRBD1 (5 bases). The ends were cut back, 5 bases at V and 5 bases at J, with 14 bases in the middle. The germline CDR1 and CDR2 sequences are MNHEY and SVGAGI. The CDR3 has 14 residues. The DNA of the CDR3 is TGTGCCAGCAGTCTCTACAGGCCTCGAGATACGCAGTATTTT. Protein product: CASSLYRPRDTQYF.